This TCR beta chain was documented in a study of early T cells in non-severe SARS-CoV-2 infection. Overall study context: Unsorted whole blood bulk RNA was sequenced, with unpaired chains.

Unique molecular identifiers were attached to individual cDNA molecules. TCRdb re-analysed the 5' RACE reads in MiXCR, keeping a single row per CDR3 protein. Here the sample spans 55,000 to 85,000 distinct CDR3 sequences, about 13% being singletons. This CDR3 has 14 amino acids. Germline values: CDR1 SGHAT, CDR2 FQDESV (reference sequence). V was clipped by 0 bases and J by 6 bases, with 9 bases between them. Material: whole blood. This clonotype was sampled from an adult who was a healthcare worker with PCR-confirmed SARS-CoV-2 infection or an uninfected control (not recorded which). This rearrangement joins TRBV11-1 to TRBJ2-1; D call uncertain. The CDR3, as DNA: TGTGCCAGCAGCTTAGCCGGGCTCCTCAATGAGCAGTTCTTC. Its translation: CASSLAGLLNEQFF.